This entry lists 19 T cell receptor beta chains sequenced from one sample in a study of Graves' ophthalmopathy and Graves' hyperthyroidism. Amplifying from RNA transcripts, the study obtained TCR beta CDR3 regions. HTBI primers served in a first-round RT-PCR, which a second-round multiplex PCR followed. TCRdb redid the calling of the multiplex PCR reads with MiXCR, one entry per CDR3 protein. The data contain about 170,000 distinct CDR3 sequences, less than 45% of them singletons. Material for sequencing was peripheral blood. These receptors came from a middle-aged woman with Graves' ophthalmopathy.

This clonotype was counted many times. The chain carries TRBV20-1 and TRBJ1-6; D remains ambiguous. The CDR3 extends over 13 amino acids. The V gene's germline CDR1 is DFQATT and CDR2 SNEGSKA (reference sequence). The ends were cut back, 3 bases at V and 0 bases at J, with 3 bases in the middle. As DNA, the CDR3 is TGCAGTGCTAGGAGCTCCTATAATTCACCCCTCCACTTT. Protein: CSARSSYNSPLHF.

This clonotype occurred many times. This sequence joins TRBV12-3 or TRBV12-4 and TRBJ1-2, with 8 bases aligning to TRBD1. The J segment lost 7 bases and the V segment lost 2 bases, leaving 6 bases of the junction unmatched. The CDR3 has 14 residues. CDR3 nucleotide sequence: TGTGCCAGCAGTTTACAGGGGGCGCGTTTTGGCTACACCTTC. This sequence encodes CASSLQGARFGYTF.

The V gene is TRBV6-2 or TRBV6-3, the J gene TRBJ2-7; no clear D. V was cut by 0 bases and J by 5 bases, with 14 bases left in between. In germline, CDR1 is MNHEY, CDR2 SVGEGT. The CDR3 contains 15 residues. CDR3 sequence reads: CASSYSGPQRDEQYF. The DNA for the CDR3 is TGTGCCAGCAGTTACTCGGGCCCCCAGCGCGACGAGCAGTACTTC.

In its sample, this clonotype was seen many times. The chain recombines TRBV24-1 with TRBJ1-1, with 7 bases fitting TRBD1. The V segment lost 2 bases and the J segment 2 bases; nucleotides outside the gene matches: 4. CDR1 is KGHDR, CDR2 SFDVKD, per germline. This CDR3 spans 15 amino acids. The CDR3 loop reads CATSDSRQGNTEAFF. The CDR3 DNA reads as TGTGCCACCAGTGATTCTCGACAGGGTAACACTGAAGCTTTCTTT.

Many counts were recorded for this clonotype. The rearrangement uses TRBV6-5 and TRBJ1-2, with a tentative D call TRBD1 (5 bases). Per germline, CDR1 MNHEY and CDR2 SVGAGI. The V end was cut by 0 bases, the J end by 5 bases, with 10 bases between. The CDR3 length is 14 residues. In DNA form, the CDR3 reads TGTGCCAGCAGTTACTCGGAGGGGAGGTATGGCTACACCTTC. Its protein is CASSYSEGRYGYTF.

This clonotype was detected many times. This rearrangement joins TRBV7-2 to TRBJ2-7, with TRBD2 matching 8 bases. Germline V gene data show CDR1 as SGHTA and CDR2 as FQGNSA. The ends lost 5 bases at V and 6 bases at J; junction bases unmatched: 9. This CDR3 region has 14 residues. CDR3 protein: CASSPGILAVEQYF. In DNA form, the CDR3 reads TGTGCCAGCAGCCCCGGGATACTAGCGGTCGAGCAGTACTTC.

The rearrangement uses TRBV5-1 and TRBJ2-1; D is unclear. This CDR3 contains 13 residues. V lost 1 base and J lost 10, with 12 bases in between. Per germline, CDR1 SGHRS and CDR2 YFSETQ. CDR3 sequence: CASSLFASYEQFF. CDR3 in DNA: TGCGCCAGCAGCTTGTTCGCCAGCTACGAGCAGTTCTTC.

The chain recombines TRBV7-2 with TRBJ2-5; D possibly corresponds to TRBD2 (5 bases). V lost 5 bases, J lost 7 bases, and 14 bases lay in between. The CDR3 has 13 residues. The germline V gene encodes CDR1 SGHTA and CDR2 FQGNSA. The CDR3 DNA reads TGTGCCAGCAGCCCGAATAAGGCGGGGACCCAGTACTTC. It yields the protein CASSPNKAGTQYF.

The chain combines TRBV20-1 with TRBJ2-7; possible D gene TRBD1, 5 bases. The CDR3 has 14 residues. V gave up 0 bases and J gave up 2 bases, with 11 bases separating them. Per the germline V gene, CDR1 is DFQATT and CDR2 is SNEGSKA (reference sequence). The CDR3 loop is CSARDVGRAYEQYF. CDR3 nucleotide sequence: TGCAGTGCTAGAGATGTTGGCAGGGCCTACGAGCAGTACTTC.

This clonotype has only a few counts. V and J are TRBV6-5 and TRBJ2-7, with 7 positions matching TRBD2. The germline gives CDR1 MNHEY, CDR2 SVGAGI. This CDR3 has 15 amino acids. J was trimmed by 4 bases and V by 4 bases; bases with no gene match: 10. CDR3 bases: TGTGCCAGCAGTTCCTTGGGGGGAGGGACTTACGAGCAGTACTTC. Amino acids: CASSSLGGGTYEQYF.

This clonotype was seen repeatedly, ten times or more. This chain connects TRBV9 to TRBJ1-3; D remains unclear. CDR3 size: 16 residues. Germline V lookup: CDR1 SGDLS, CDR2 YYNGEE. The V and J ends lost 0 bases and 3 bases respectively, with 13 bases between them. CDR3 nucleotides: TGTGCCAGCAGCGTAGGACACCTCTCTAGTGGAAACACCATATATTTT. Encoded protein: CASSVGHLSSGNTIYF.

This clonotype was picked up many times. The rearrangement links TRBV28 to TRBJ1-1; D not resolved. The CDR3 runs to 13 residues. The V end was cut by 5 bases, the J end by 1 base, with 8 bases between. Germline assignment: CDR1 MDHEN and CDR2 SYDVKM. The CDR3 is CASSSGENTEAFF. Written as DNA, the CDR3 is TGTGCCAGCAGTAGTGGCGAGAACACTGAAGCTTTCTTT.

This clonotype turned up a few times. This chain links TRBV11-2 with TRBJ2-5; TRBD2 matches 12 bases. J gave up 2 bases and V 2 bases, and 3 bases lay outside the gene matches. From germline, CDR1 is SGHAT and CDR2 FQNNGV. This CDR3 region has 16 residues. CDR3: CASSLNLAGGQETQYF. The CDR3 DNA follows: TGTGCCAGCAGCTTAAATCTAGCGGGAGGGCAAGAGACCCAGTACTTC.

This clonotype has ten or more counts. The CDR3 sequence: CASSLVSGQRVHYEQYF. The CDR3 region has the DNA TGTGCCAGCAGCTTAGTTTCAGGCCAGCGGGTACACTACGAGCAGTACTTC. The chain is built from TRBV11-2 and TRBJ2-7; TRBD2 is a possible D gene (6 bases). Per germline, CDR1 SGHAT and CDR2 FQNNGV. V lost 1 base, J lost 3 bases, and 19 bases lay in between. The length of the CDR3 is 17 residues.

This clonotype was found many times. This chain connects TRBV20-1 to TRBJ2-5; 9 nucleotides line up with TRBD2. Germline trimming cut 3 bases from V and 7 bases from J; bases unmatched to any gene: 12. This CDR3 has 15 amino acids. Per the germline V gene, CDR1 is DFQATT and CDR2 is SNEGSKA (reference sequence). CDR3: CSASRLAGNLGTQYF. The CDR3 bases are TGCAGTGCTAGTAGGCTAGCGGGAAACCTCGGGACCCAGTACTTC.

The table lists this clonotype with many counts. V usage is TRBV6-2 or TRBV6-3 and J usage is TRBJ2-2; D may be TRBD2 (6 bases). CDR1 and CDR2 from the germline V gene are MNHEY and SVGEGT. The CDR3 sequence is 19 residues long. With 3 bases removed from V and 5 bases from J, the gap between germline ends came to 25 bases. In nucleotides, the CDR3 is TGTGCCAGCAGTTATGGGCAGGAGGCGCTCACGCGGGGTACCGGGGAGCTGTTTTTT. Translated, it gives CASSYGQEALTRGTGELFF.

This chain connects TRBV6-1 to TRBJ1-1; D remains ambiguous. The V gene lost 9 bases and the J gene lost 0 bases, with 5 bases spanning the gap. Germline lookup yields CDR1 MNHNS and CDR2 SASEGT. CDR3 length: 11 amino acids. The CDR3 is CASRMNTEAFF. Here the CDR3 DNA reads TGTGCCAGTCGGATGAACACTGAAGCTTTCTTT.

This clonotype was picked up many times. This chain's CDR3 is CSGRDAYEQYF. The DNA for the CDR3 is TGCAGTGGTAGGGACGCCTACGAGCAGTACTTC. The chain has TRBV20-1 and TRBJ2-7, with D possibly called TRBD1 or TRBD2 (5 bases each). This CDR3 is 11 amino acids long. CDR1 and CDR2 (germline): DFQATT, SNEGSKA (reference sequence). With 7 bases removed from V and 2 bases from J, the gap between germline ends came to 9 bases.

This clonotype was detected many times. This sequence joins TRBV6-4 and TRBJ1-3; no definite D call. The CDR3 spans 18 residues. The germline gives CDR1 MRHNA, CDR2 SNTAGT. The V end was cut by 3 bases, the J end by 4 bases, with 22 bases between. CDR3 in amino acids: CASSEVDVGLQSGNTIYF. In DNA form, the CDR3 reads TGTGCCAGCAGTGAGGTCGACGTCGGGCTTCAGTCGGGAAACACCATATATTTT.